This T cell receptor beta chain emerged from a study of T cell repertoires in cytomegalovirus infection (dated by TCRdb to between 2017 and 2020). Describing the broader study: Recently identified HLA-C-restricted CMV epitopes, whose presentation resists viral immunomodulation, were targeted by peptide stimulations together with well-studied HLA-B-restricted epitopes. Donor HLA type was relevant to the analysis, as public TCR beta signatures indicated carriage of CMV infection together with the matching HLA type.

With regard to this clonotype: Its recognized antigen is unknown. An end of the junction does not agree with germline; a read error may underlie this.

The germline V gene sets CDR1 to SGHNT and CDR2 to YENEEA. Counted from cysteine to phenylalanine, this CDR3 has 14 amino acids. Only the CDR3 DNA is retained, 42 bases long and in frame from the first base. The instrument was an Illumina HiSeq 1500. The public reads were run again by TCRdb, first through fastp at Q25 and then through MiXCR, and only productive beta chains were kept. Rows with a matching CDR3 protein are joined into one entry that keeps the most common DNA and genes. This sample lists hundreds of thousands of distinct CDR3 sequences; about 33% were detected once. The ten largest clonotypes hold about a sixth of the sample. The treatment or condition label on this specimen signifies: in vitro stimulation with specific CMV peptide epitopes to enrich CMV-specific T cells. Points the paper makes about the study in general: The ex vivo response was dominated by HLA-C-restricted CMV-specific TCR beta clonotypes, which also provided the single most frequent clonotype in two of eight donors. Cumulative frequency of public TCR beta family members discriminated carriers of CMV infection plus the relevant HLA type in this cohort and an independent approximately 360-donor cohort.

Sequenced here: cultured PBMCs, sampled from culture after CMV antigen stimulation. This clonotype was obtained from a human donor in good health (CMV status not recorded). Some clones in this sample may be carry-over from other donors' samples. The chain couples TRBV11-3 to TRBJ2-2; TRBD2 might be the D gene, on 5 matching bases. The DNA sequence is as follows: TGTGCCAGCTCACCATCAGTGAACACCGGGGAGCCGTTTTTT. This sequence encodes CASSPSVNTGEPFF.